This is a list of T cell receptor beta chains from one sample in a study of blood T cell repertoires in COVID-19. Method: immunoSEQ multiplex PCR; TCRdb's copy keeps in-frame clones and lacks some. The table shows approximately 400,000 clones, with around nine tenths occurring only once. The specimen sequenced was PBMCs or T cells enriched from blood (not recorded which). The receptors originated from a woman aged 18-29 years who had recovered from COVID-19. CDR3s include the opening cysteine and the closing phenylalanine or tryptophan. D genes are given only for firm matches. Size is omitted from some rows. Given values are once, few, many or a class for expanded clones.

TRBD1	TRBJ1-1	TRBV30	.	TGTGCCTGGACTTACGGACAGGGGGCTTTTGAAGCTTTCTTT	CAWTYGQGAFEAFF
.	TRBJ1-2	TRBV3-1/TRBV3-2	.	TGTGCCAGCAGTCGACAGACCGGCTATGGCTACACCTTC	CASSRQTGYGYTF
TRBD2	TRBJ2-5	TRBV6-1	.	TGTGCCAGCAGTGACATCCTGAGCGGAGTAGCGGGGTTCCAAGAGACCCAGTACTTC	CASSDILSGVAGFQETQYF
TRBD1	TRBJ1-1	TRBV28	.	TGTGCCAGCAGTACCGCCCCGGGACAGGGGACGACTGAAGCTTTCTTT	CASSTAPGQGTTEAFF
TRBD1	TRBJ1-1	TRBV5-1	.	TGCGCCAGCAGCTTGCCGGTGGGACAGGGACGCCCTGAAGCTTTCTTT	CASSLPVGQGRPEAFF
TRBD1	TRBJ2-6	TRBV6-4	.	TGTGCCAGCAGTGAAGGGACAGGTGACTCTGGGGCCAACGTCCTGACTTTC	CASSEGTGDSGANVLTF
TRBD1	TRBJ2-3	TRBV27	.	TGTGCCAGCAGTACGGGACAGGTTTACACAGATACGCAGTATTTT	CASSTGQVYTDTQYF
TRBD1	TRBJ1-2	TRBV5-1	few	TGCGCCAGCAGCAGGACAGGGGACTATGGCTACACCTTC	CASSRTGDYGYTF
TRBD1	TRBJ1-1	TRBV4-2	.	TGTGCCAGCAGCCAAGAGGGACAGGCGAACACTGAAGCTTTCTTT	CASSQEGQANTEAFF
.	TRBJ1-2	TRBV4-3	.	TGCGCCAGCAGCCAAGATAGCGACTCGGTCTATGGCTACACCTTC	CASSQDSDSVYGYTF
.	TRBJ2-1	TRBV6-5	.	TGTGCCAGCAGCAGGAGGGCGCGAAATGAGCAGTTCTTC	CASSRRARNEQFF
.	TRBJ1-2	TRBV10-1	.	TGCGCCAGCAGTGAGGACAGGCGGTATGGCTACACCTTC	CASSEDRRYGYTF
.	TRBJ2-2	TRBV7-6	.	TGTGCCAGCAGCTTAGCGAAAGTTGGGCAGGCCGGGGAGCTGTTTTTT	CASSLAKVGQAGELFF
TRBD1	TRBJ1-3	TRBV2	.	TGTGCCAGCGGCCTGACAGGGATAAACACCATATATTTT	CASGLTGINTIYF
.	TRBJ1-2	TRBV28	.	TGTGCCAGCAGGACAGCAATCAATACCCATGGCTACACCTTC	CASRTAINTHGYTF
TRBD2	TRBJ2-1	TRBV27	.	TGTGCCACCGGACTAGCGGGGGTCGATGAGCAGTTCTTC	CATGLAGVDEQFF
.	TRBJ2-5	TRBV6-4	once	TGTGCCAGCAGCAAGGAACCAGGTCAAGAGACCCAGTACTTC	CASSKEPGQETQYF
.	TRBJ1-3	TRBV6-1	.	TGTGCCAGCAGTGATTTCGAGGCCTCTGCTGGAAACACCATATATTTT	CASSDFEASAGNTIYF
.	TRBJ1-3	TRBV6-2/TRBV6-3	.	TGTGCCAGCAGTTACGTCACACTATTCCGGGTAGCGGGAAACACCATATATTTT	CASSYVTLFRVAGNTIYF
TRBD2	TRBJ2-5	TRBV5-6	.	TGTGCCAGCAGCCCTCCAGGACTAGCGGGGCAAGAGACCCAGTACTTC	CASSPPGLAGQETQYF
.	TRBJ1-2	TRBV19	.	TGTGCCAGTAGTAACAGGGCGGACTATGGCTACACCTTC	CASSNRADYGYTF
TRBD1	TRBJ1-2	TRBV13	.	TGTGCCAGCAGCCTCAGGGGGTCATATGGCTACACCTTC	CASSLRGSYGYTF
TRBD2	TRBJ2-3	TRBV3-1/TRBV3-2	.	TGTGCCAGCAGCCAAGAAATAGCGGGTAGCACAGATACGCAGTATTTT	CASSQEIAGSTDTQYF
TRBD2	TRBJ2-1	TRBV2	once	TGTGCCAGCAGTTTAGCGGGGGATTCCTACAATGAGCAGTTCTTC	CASSLAGDSYNEQFF
.	TRBJ2-3	TRBV7-2	.	TGTGCCAGCAGCTTAACGGCAGATACGCAGTATTTT	CASSLTADTQYF
TRBD1	TRBJ1-3	TRBV6-2/TRBV6-3	.	TGTGCCAGCAGTCGAGGACAGGGCTCTGGAAACACCATATATTTT	CASSRGQGSGNTIYF
.	TRBJ1-2	TRBV5-1	.	TGCGCCAGCAGCTTGGCGTCTGGGCAGGCCTCCTATGGCTACACCTTC	CASSLASGQASYGYTF
TRBD2	TRBJ2-3	TRBV4-2	.	TGTGCCAGCAGTACGGGGGGAGCAGATACGCAGTATTTT	CASSTGGADTQYF
TRBD1	TRBJ2-2	TRBV7-2	.	TGTGCCAGCAGCCGTAACGGACAGGGTAACACCGGGGAGCTGTTTTTT	CASSRNGQGNTGELFF
.	TRBJ1-4	TRBV11-2	.	TGTGCCAGCAGCCCCGACGGGGGTGAAAAACTGTTTTTT	CASSPDGGEKLFF
.	TRBJ1-5	TRBV28	.	TGTGCCAGCACCAATCTTCTAAACGGGGGGGATCAGCCCCAGCATTTT	CASTNLLNGGDQPQHF
.	TRBJ2-2	TRBV24-1	.	TGTGCCACCAGTGATTTAGCCAGGGTAGGGACCGGGGAGCTGTTTTTT	CATSDLARVGTGELFF
TRBD2	TRBJ2-3	TRBV24-1	.	TGTGCCACCAGTGACCCGTTACTAGCGGGGGGGGAGGATACGCAGTATTTT	CATSDPLLAGGEDTQYF
.	TRBJ1-1	TRBV9	.	TGTGCCAGCAGCGTAGGAACCGCTACTATGAACACTGAAGCTTTCTTT	CASSVGTATMNTEAFF
.	TRBJ2-6	TRBV19	once	TGTGCCAGCAAATTTGACTTGGCTGGGGCCAACGTCCTGACTTTC	CASKFDLAGANVLTF
TRBD2	TRBJ2-5	TRBV3-1/TRBV3-2	.	TGTGCCAGCAGAGGAGGGAGGGGAGAGACCCAGTACTTC	CASRGGRGETQYF
TRBD1	TRBJ1-2	TRBV5-1	.	TGCGCCAGCAGCGTGATTCGGGACAGCGGCTATGGCTACACCTTC	CASSVIRDSGYGYTF
TRBD2	TRBJ2-3	TRBV10-2	.	TGCGCCACCTCACTTAGCGGGGGTAGCACAGATACGCAGTATTTT	CATSLSGGSTDTQYF
TRBD1	TRBJ2-2	TRBV3-1/TRBV3-2	.	TGTGCCAGCAGCCAAGGATTCCAGCCTTTGGGACAGGAAGGCACCGGGGAGCTGTTTTTT	CASSQGFQPLGQEGTGELFF
TRBD1	TRBJ2-7	TRBV5-4	.	TGTGCCAGCAGCTTGTCGGGACAGTTCTACGAGCAGTACTTC	CASSLSGQFYEQYF
.	TRBJ1-2	TRBV30	.	TGTGCCTGGAGCAACCGACGACACGTCCCTAACTATGGCTACACCTTC	CAWSNRRHVPNYGYTF
.	TRBJ2-1	TRBV19	.	TGTGCCAGTAGTATACGGGTGGGGCGGGGCAACAATGAGCAGTTCTTC	CASSIRVGRGNNEQFF
TRBD2	TRBJ2-5	TRBV6-2/TRBV6-3	.	TGTGCCAGCAGTTCGGGAGTAGCGGGGGGGCGGTCAGAGACCCAGTACTTC	CASSSGVAGGRSETQYF
TRBD1	TRBJ2-7	TRBV7-9	few	TGTGCCAGCAGCTCCTCCGGGACAGAAATACCCTACGAGCAGTACTTC	CASSSSGTEIPYEQYF
TRBD2	TRBJ2-1	TRBV7-3	.	TGTGCCAGCAGCTCCCTGGGGCTAGCGGGGGGCTATGAGCAGTTCTTC	CASSSLGLAGGYEQFF
.	TRBJ2-1	TRBV7-2	.	TGTACCAGCAGCTTAAGAAAGAGCTCCTACAATGAGCAGTTCTTC	CTSSLRKSSYNEQFF
.	TRBJ1-1	TRBV18	.	TGTGCCAGCTCACCCGGATCCGGGTCAGAAACTCCCCTGTCCACTGAAGCTTTCTTT	CASSPGSGSETPLSTEAFF
.	TRBJ2-7	TRBV5-6	.	TGTGCCAGCAGCGCCGCGGTCGAGAACTCCTACGAGCAGTACTTC	CASSAAVENSYEQYF
TRBD1	TRBJ2-7	TRBV5-1	.	TGCGCCAGCAGCTCAGGACAGGGGGGGACCTACGAGCAGTACTTC	CASSSGQGGTYEQYF
TRBD2	TRBJ2-3	TRBV3-1/TRBV3-2	.	TGTGCCAGCAGCCAGATAGCGGGGGGGTTTGGAGATACGCAGTATTTT	CASSQIAGGFGDTQYF
.	TRBJ2-5	TRBV19	.	TGTGCCAGTAGTAACGGGATGCAAGAGACCCAGTACTTC	CASSNGMQETQYF
TRBD1	TRBJ2-2	TRBV6-5	once	TGTGCCAGCAGTCCGAGACAGGGGGGCACCGGGGAGCTGTTTTTT	CASSPRQGGTGELFF
TRBD1	TRBJ1-4	TRBV5-1	.	TGCGCCAGCAGCTTGGAGGGGACAGTGAATGAAAAACTGTTTTTT	CASSLEGTVNEKLFF